The next 3 T cell receptor beta chains were all read from a single sample in a study of T cells in Graves' hyperthyroidism and ophthalmopathy. Using RNA transcripts as the source, TCR beta CDR3 regions were amplified. In the first-round RT-PCR of the TCR CDR3, the HTBI primer set was used. A single record per CDR3 protein comes from TCRdb applying MiXCR to the multiplex PCR reads. Of 400,000 to 500,000 distinct CDR3 sequences in the sample, over 12% are singletons; the top ten hold around 13%. The sample was blood. The origin of the receptors is a man in his late teens or twenties with Graves' ophthalmopathy.

The V call is TRBV11-3, the J call TRBJ2-5; no definite D call. CDR3 length: 15 residues. V lost 2 bases, J lost 0 bases, and 10 bases lay in between. CDR1 is SGHNT and CDR2 is YENEEA in the germline V gene. CDR3 DNA sequence: TGTGCCAGCAGCTTAAGCGTGGGGAACCAAGAGACCCAGTACTTC. Protein sequence: CASSLSVGNQETQYF. The entire variable domain, with the rest obtained from reference TRBV11-3 and TRBJ2-5, is as follows: EAGVVQSPRYKIIEKKQPVAFWCNPISGHNTLYWYLQNLGQGPELLIRYENEEAVDDSQLPKDRFSAERLKGVDSTLKIQPAELGDSAVYLCASSLSVGNQETQYFGPGTRLLVL.

This clonotype was recorded many times. The DNA of the CDR3 is TGCGCCAGCAATCCTGCTAGCGGGAGCAATGAGCAGTTCTTC. Translation gives CASNPASGSNEQFF. The chain carries TRBV5-1 and TRBJ2-1; the match to TRBD2 covers 10 bases. The V gene end was trimmed by 6 bases and the J gene end by 6 bases; junction bases not matched to a gene: 6. The germline V gene has CDR1 SGHRS and CDR2 YFSETQ. The CDR3 spans 14 residues.

The V and J genes are TRBV4-2 and TRBJ1-1; D possibly corresponds to TRBD1 (6 bases). The CDR3 length is 15 residues. Deletions cut 0 bases from V and 11 bases from J, with 19 bases between. Germline CDR1 reads LGHNA; CDR2 reads YNFKEQ. The CDR3 coding sequence is TGTGCCAGCAGCCAAGAAGCCCCAGGGGAAGTCGGCGCTTTCTTT. Its translation: CASSQEAPGEVGAFF.